This T cell receptor (beta chain) was identified in a study of CD4 T cells in relation to SARS-CoV-2 and coronaviruses (dated by TCRdb to about 2021). Background for the entire study: In the ViraFEST assay, PBMCs were cultured with antigen for about eleven days, after which TCR beta CDR3s were sequenced to identify clonal expansions specific to the antigen. The Adaptive Biotechnologies TCR-sequencing kit was used to sequence samples from three pre-COVID donors and the naive versus memory experiments, while other data came from Illumina-based sequencing. A different, Illumina-based TCR-beta assay was used to sequence expansion assays from other donors in the study. Across all 12 patients in the full convalescent cohort, ages ranged from roughly 20 to 72 years, with a median of 38. The approximately 12 convalescent patients included 8 males and 4 females; two subjects were Hispanic. Memory CD4+ T cell crossreactivity between SARS-CoV-2 and common cold coronavirus spike proteins was assessed at the TCR clonotype level in the study. Shared crossreactive spike epitopes were mapped to their HLA restriction using patient-derived lymphoblastoid cell lines.

To separate naive from memory CD4+ T cells, cryopreserved PBMCs first underwent CD4 enrichment and then EasySep naive CD4+ T cell enrichment. Sorted naive or memory CD4+ T cells (roughly 92,000) were grown at a 1:1 ratio with T cell-depleted PBMCs and CEF peptides for about nine days. In general, triplicate replicate wells were used for every peptide culture condition. PBMCs were isolated from leukapheresis product or whole blood by Ficoll-Paque PLUS gradient centrifugation. PBMCs were either cryopreserved at -140 degrees C or used fresh in the expansion assay. The QIAamp Micro DNA Kit was used to extract genomic DNA from the CD4+ T cells. The CDR1 and CDR2 encoded by the germline V gene are MGHRA and YSYEKL. Trimming removed 4 bases from V and 3 bases from J, leaving 19 bases between the germline ends. The CDR3 measures 16 amino acids from cysteine to phenylalanine. Kept here is only the CDR3 DNA, which spans 48 bases and is read in frame from base 1.

On the study overall, not on this receptor specifically: Because the crossreactivity analysis focused on spike protein, crossreactivity against other viral proteins was not assessed. About 60% of donors had memory CD4+ clonotypes that crossrecognized SARS-CoV-2 and at least one common cold coronavirus spike. Sequencing naive versus memory cells indicated that the assay picks up memory recall responses, not primary responses primed during culture. Crossreactive clones showed significantly weaker SARS-CoV-2-driven expansion than monoreactive clones, consistent with antigenic imprinting. No donor contributed both pre-pandemic and post-infection samples, which limited tracing the source of pre-existing responses. Small numbers of patients and of tested TCRs were a limitation of the study.

Details on this clone: The specificity of this receptor is unknown. No much larger clone exists at a distance of one base, and base qualities are not known.

Survey-level immunoSEQ TCR-beta sequencing was performed on DNA from CEF-cultured naive and memory CD4+ T cells. Under the source paper's analysis protocol: During preprocessing, nonproductive sequences were discarded, as were any CDR3s that did not begin with C, did not end with F or W, or were shorter than 7 amino acids. The MANAFEST web app was used to call antigen-specific clonotypes on the basis of expansion compared with the reference and with other culture wells. A clone was considered positive if significant expansion relative to the reference culture was observed in 2 of 3 replicate wells at an FDR below 0.05. To be called positive, a clone also had to show significant expansion compared with every other tandem well and an odds ratio greater than 5. Cultured and uncultured naive and memory CD4+ repertoires were searched for previously identified spike- and CEF-reactive CDR3s. After three terminal residues were trimmed from each end, CDR3 homology was quantified as pairwise Levenshtein distance using the stringdist R package. Entries here come from immuneACCESS through TCRdb and include only in-frame sequences with V and J called. Some clones fail to appear in such tables; in the studies checked, an unresolved V gene covers under half of the shortfall, and the cause of the remainder is unknown. Clonal size and the V and J genes are those of that table, whereas D and trimming came from the DNA. The table for this sample lists some 38,000 clones; under 80% of them were counted only once. Around 21% of the sample is taken by the ten largest.

Here the chain combines TRBV4-1 and TRBJ2-7, with TRBD1 tentatively as D gene (6 bases match). The receptor was derived from an adult with COVID-19. Sequencing was done on a sample of memory CD4+ T cells from PBMCs, cultured in vitro. The sample's cell subset or site label, in plain terms: memory (non-naive) CD4+ T cells. Here the CDR3 is given as CASSPSFQGPVYEQYF. The bases read TGCGCCAGCAGCCCCAGTTTTCAGGGGCCCGTCTACGAGCAGTACTTC.